These 28 T cell receptor beta chains were all obtained from the same sample, sequenced in a study of CXCR3-negative and CXCR3-positive naive CD8 T cells. The libraries of TRB cDNA were constructed through 5' RACE using UMI labels. TCRdb reprocessed the 5' RACE reads and keeps a single row for each CDR3 protein, giving no DNA. This table holds 35,000 to 45,000 distinct CDR3 sequences. Material: naive CXCR3- CD8+ T cells from blood. The subset was: CD45RO-CCR7+CD27+CD95- naive CD8+ T cells lacking CXCR3 (TNR3-). The receptors come from a human donor in good health. Some clones in this sample may be carry-over from other donors' samples.

This chain joins TRBV3-2 and TRBJ1-5; the TRBD1 assignment by TCRdb is unverifiable without DNA. TRBV3-2 is flagged as a pseudogene. The CDR3 runs to 14 residues. This chain's CDR3 is CASSPDRGRQPQHF.

The CDR3 sequence is CASSPLSSNQETQYF. The chain combines TRBV11-1 with TRBJ2-5; TCRdb proposes TRBD1, but this gene call is untestable without DNA. Germline lookup yields CDR1 SGHAT and CDR2 FQDESV (reference sequence). CDR3 length: 15 amino acids. Using reference TRBV11-1 and TRBJ2-5 for the parts outside the CDR3, the full variable domain is EAEVAQSPRYKITEKSQAVAFWCDPISGHATLYWYRQILGQGPELLVQFQDESVVDDSQLPKDRFSAERLKGVDSTLKIQPAELGDSAMYLCASSPLSSNQETQYFGPGTRLLVL.

V usage is TRBV20-1 and J usage is TRBJ2-1; TCRdb's D call of TRBD1 is untestable without DNA. Germline V gives CDR1 DFQATT, CDR2 SNEGSKA (reference sequence). The CDR3 length is 11 residues. The CDR3 sequence is CSARWGNEQFF.

This chain's CDR3 is CASRPTGTASEQYF. The gene calls are TRBV28 and TRBJ2-7; TCRdb selects TRBD1, and the lack of DNA leaves this call unchecked. This CDR3 is built from 14 residues. Germline CDR1 reads MDHEN; CDR2 reads SYDVKM. The full variable domain, rest sourced from reference TRBV28 and TRBJ2-7, is DVKVTQSSRYLVKRTGEKVFLECVQDMDHENMFWYRQDPGLGLRLIYFSYDVKMKEKGDIPEGYSVSREKKERFSLILESASTNQTSMYLCASRPTGTASEQYFGPGTRLTVT.

The genes are TRBV6-6 and TRBJ2-1; no DNA is available, so the TRBD2 call from TCRdb remains unchecked. CDR3 length equals 14 residues. The germline V gene encodes CDR1 MNHNY and CDR2 SVGAGI (reference sequence). CDR3 in amino acids: CASSPRTGYNEQFF.

This chain links TRBV7-9 with TRBJ2-1; the D call of TRBD1 rests on TCRdb alone, since no DNA is present to check it. Germline V gene sequence: CDR1 SEHNR, CDR2 FQNEAQ (reference sequence). The CDR3 is 14 amino acids. CDR3 protein: CASSPVPGDNEQFF. Based on the CDR3 plus reference TRBV7-9 and TRBJ2-1, the full variable domain is DTGVSQNPRHKITKRGQNVTFRCDPISEHNRLYWYRQTLGQGPEFLTYFQNEAQLEKSRLLSDRFSAERPKGSFSTLEIQRTEQGDSAMYLCASSPVPGDNEQFFGPGTRLTVL.

V and J are TRBV7-3 and TRBJ2-3; TCRdb's D gene call, TRBD2, goes unchecked for lack of DNA. The CDR3 loop spans 16 amino acids. Germline CDR1 is SGHTA and CDR2 is FQGTGA. The CDR3 loop is CASSLGLAGSTDTQYF.

The V call is TRBV28, the J call TRBJ2-4. The CDR3 extends over 16 amino acids. From germline, CDR1 is MDHEN and CDR2 SYDVKM. The CDR3 region is CASSLSRGGVRDIQYF.

The V gene is TRBV20-1, the J gene TRBJ2-3; TCRdb selects TRBD2, and the lack of DNA leaves this call unchecked. This CDR3 is built from 14 residues. CDR1 is DFQATT and CDR2 is SNEGSKA in the germline V gene (reference sequence). The CDR3 region is CSASNSGDTDTQYF.

The rearrangement joins TRBV12-3 or TRBV12-4 to TRBJ2-3; without DNA, the TCRdb call of TRBD1 cannot be checked. The CDR3 length is 13 residues. The CDR3 is CASPGPPTDTQYF.

The V call is TRBV11-2, the J call TRBJ2-7; TCRdb picks TRBD1, but there is no DNA to check that call. The CDR3 sequence is 15 residues long. Looked up from germline, CDR1 is SGHAT and CDR2 is FQNNGV. CDR3 region: CASSFSGTRSYEQYF.

The J gene is TRBJ2-7, the V gene TRBV7-9; the D call from TCRdb, TRBD1, cannot be confirmed without DNA. The CDR3 consists of 13 residues. CDR1 is SEHNR and CDR2 is FQNEAQ in the germline V gene (reference sequence). The CDR3 sequence is CASSPGTVWEQYF. The variable domain in full, with the rest retrieved from reference TRBV7-9 and TRBJ2-7, is DTGVSQNPRHKITKRGQNVTFRCDPISEHNRLYWYRQTLGQGPEFLTYFQNEAQLEKSRLLSDRFSAERPKGSFSTLEIQRTEQGDSAMYLCASSPGTVWEQYFGPGTRLTVT.

V gene TRBV28 combines with J gene TRBJ2-7; TCRdb returns TRBD2, unconfirmable since there is no DNA. Germline V gene data show CDR1 as MDHEN and CDR2 as SYDVKM. The CDR3 contains 14 residues. CDR3 loop: CASSLGGAGYEQYF.

This chain uses TRBV14 with TRBJ2-2; the TRBD1 assignment by TCRdb is unverifiable without DNA. The CDR3 consists of 15 residues. Germline CDR1 SGHDN, CDR2 FVKESK. The CDR3 loop is CASSQVPLGTGELFF.

The V gene is TRBV18, the J gene TRBJ2-7. The V gene's germline CDR1 is KGHSH and CDR2 LQKENI. This CDR3 contains 14 residues. The CDR3 region is CASSPREGTDEQYF.

The chain has TRBV4-1 and TRBJ2-7. This CDR3 is built from 18 residues. Germline CDR1 is MGHRA and CDR2 is YSYEKL. The CDR3 region is CASSQVVASGSSLYEQYF.

The rearrangement uses TRBV29-1 and TRBJ2-1; the TCRdb D gene call, TRBD1, has no DNA to confirm it. Germline CDR1 reads SQVTM; CDR2 reads ANQGSEA. The CDR3 runs 14 residues. This chain's CDR3 is CSVEGTGRPGEQFF.

The rearrangement joins TRBV4-3 to TRBJ2-1; TCRdb outputs TRBD2, but without DNA this stays unchecked. This CDR3 region has 16 residues. CDR1 and CDR2 (germline): LGHNA, YSLEER. This CDR3 reads CASSQGSGGFYNEQFF.

V gene TRBV29-1 combines with J gene TRBJ2-7; TCRdb picks TRBD1, but there is no DNA to check that call. The CDR3 has 15 amino acids. CDR1 is SQVTM and CDR2 is ANQGSEA in the germline V gene. This chain's CDR3 is CSVEERSGREYEQYF.

V usage is TRBV20-1 and J usage is TRBJ2-3; TCRdb returns TRBD2, unconfirmable since there is no DNA. Germline V gene sequence: CDR1 DFQATT, CDR2 SNEGSKA (reference sequence). This CDR3 region has 15 residues. The chain's CDR3 is CSAMDPSRGRDTQYF.

The chain is built from TRBV4-2 and TRBJ2-7; TCRdb designates TRBD2, a call that cannot be tested without DNA. Germline lookup yields CDR1 LGHNA and CDR2 YNFKEQ. The CDR3 consists of 14 residues. The CDR3 protein is CASSQVDYSYEQYF.

This chain uses TRBV7-6 with TRBJ2-5; TCRdb's assignment of TRBD1 cannot be checked, as there is no DNA. Germline V lookup: CDR1 SGHVS, CDR2 FNYEAQ. CDR3 length: 16 amino acids. The CDR3 loop is CASSSSPGPHQETQYF.

The V call is TRBV12-3 or TRBV12-4, the J call TRBJ2-3; with no DNA, the TCRdb D assignment of TRBD1 cannot be verified. The CDR3 is 15 residues long. CDR3 amino acids: CASSSPPGPTDTQYF.

The V call is TRBV20-1, the J call TRBJ2-3; TCRdb names TRBD2, which stays unverified in the absence of DNA. The V gene's germline CDR1 is DFQATT and CDR2 SNEGSKA (reference sequence). CDR3 size: 18 residues. CDR3 loop: CSALRGLAGLGDTDTQYF.

The genes are TRBV7-9 and TRBJ2-3; the TRBD2 assignment by TCRdb is unverifiable without DNA. This CDR3 spans 17 amino acids. Germline V gene lookup returns CDR1 SEHNR and CDR2 FQNEAQ (reference sequence). The CDR3 protein is CASSPPRGTSGTDTQYF.

The chain couples TRBV29-1 to TRBJ2-5; TCRdb's assignment of TRBD2 cannot be checked, as there is no DNA. The length of the CDR3 is 14 residues. Germline loops: CDR1 SQVTM, CDR2 ANQGSEA. The CDR3 region is CSVEIAGVQETQYF.

The J gene is TRBJ2-1, the V gene TRBV7-8; TCRdb's assignment of TRBD1 cannot be checked, as there is no DNA. The CDR3 consists of 11 residues. Per germline, CDR1 SGHVS and CDR2 FQNEAQ. CDR3 sequence reads: CASSPGAEQFF.

V is TRBV5-4 and J is TRBJ2-1; absent DNA, TCRdb's TRBD1 call cannot be checked. The CDR3 spans 14 residues. The V gene's germline CDR1 is SGHNT and CDR2 YYREEE (reference sequence). CDR3: CASTPRDRYNEQFF.